This T cell receptor (beta chain) was documented in a study of T cell responses to AZD1222 COVID-19 vaccine. V was trimmed by 1 base and J by 2 bases, leaving 9 bases between them. Germline values: CDR1 LGHNA, CDR2 YSLEER. The CDR3 is 15 amino acids. Sequenced by immunoSEQ multiplex PCR; TCRdb stores in-frame clones only, minus some. The table has approximately 100,000 clones, approximately 91% seen once. The clonotype was recovered from an adult in good health. The genes are TRBV4-3 and TRBJ1-5, with D uncertain. The sample in question was peripheral blood, obtained on day 0 of MenACWY control vaccination. CDR3 amino acids: CASSQGAGGNQPQHF. Written as DNA, the CDR3 is TGCGCCAGCAGCCAAGGAGCGGGAGGCAATCAGCCCCAGCATTTT.